This T cell receptor (beta chain) was recorded in a study of blood T cell repertoires in COVID-19. Study details: Whether acute or convalescent, the COVID-19 samples came from the United States, Italy and Spain.

V lost 6 bases to trimming and J lost 6 bases, with 15 bases between them. CDR1 is ENHRY, CDR2 SYGVKD, per germline. The CDR3 is 13 amino acids. Per the authors' pipeline: Researchers report that nucleated cell counts were estimated from reference gene primer amplification. Measured with immunoSEQ multiplex PCR; TCRdb has only the in-frame clones, and not every one. V, J and clone size reflect that table, while D and trimming were determined from the DNA. The sample includes about 270,000 clones, 86% of them seen just once. Patients of the Seattle cohort, enrolled during active infection, were followed longitudinally.

The V gene is TRBV10-3, the J gene TRBJ2-7; tentatively, D is TRBD1 (7 bases). Sequences were obtained from peripheral blood. The clonotype comes from a woman aged 25 to 45 with COVID-19, enrolled during active disease. The CDR3 nucleotides read TGTGCCATCAGGGGGGAGGACAGGCGCGAGCAGTACTTC. It codes for CAIRGEDRREQYF.